The entry below describes one T cell receptor (beta chain). It has no known antigen specificity. No much larger clonotype is one base removed from it; base qualities were not supplied. This entry belongs to a study of CD8+ T cells in alopecia areata (dated by TCRdb to the late 2010s). General notes on the study: The treated patients took part in an open-label pilot trial in which moderate-to-severe alopecia areata was treated with oral tofacitinib at 5 to 10 mg twice daily. Tofacitinib was given for 6 to 18 months, followed by 6 months of follow-up off drug to assess delayed response and recurrence. Disease severity in treated patients was measured with the SALT score, which quantifies the percentage of affected scalp surface area. High-throughput TCRbeta sequencing was used to examine T cell clonal expansion in alopecia areata in both the C3H/HeJ mouse model and human patients. In humans, TCRbeta sequencing was performed on scalp tissue and on sorted CD4+ and CD8+ peripheral blood T cells from healthy controls and from patients with patchy or totalis/universalis alopecia areata. Biopsies were taken from tofacitinib-treated patients at baseline and again at 4 and 24 weeks into treatment, and several of those patients also had a later scalp biopsy. Scalp clonality was compared across normal scalp (n=4), patchy alopecia areata scalp (n=8), and alopecia totalis/universalis scalp (n=8). RNA came from the PAXgene miRNA kit for fixed scalp, the miRNeasy kit for PBMCs, and the RNeasy kit for mouse skin. Amplification of TCRbeta CDR3 regions was done by immunoSEQ multiplex PCR using 35 Vbeta forward primers and 13 Jbeta reverse primers.

The intended sense of this specimen's time point label: 4 weeks on oral tofacitinib. The sample's treatment or condition, from its label and the paper: oral pan-JAK inhibitor, 5-10 mg twice daily. Peripheral blood and lesional scalp punch biopsies were obtained from patients with alopecia areata. After PBMCs were isolated by density centrifugation and stained for CD3, CD4 and CD8, a FACSAria was used to sort CD4+ and CD8+ T cells. A distance of 15 bases separates the germline ends of V and J, which lose 5 bases and 5 bases respectively. From cysteine to phenylalanine, the CDR3 is 14 amino acids long. Just CDR3 DNA is preserved here, 42 bases in frame from base 1. The germline V gene provides CDR1 SGHTA and CDR2 FQGNSA. The library was built by means of the immunoSEQ multiplex PCR assay. To provide template for TCR sequencing, every sample had RNA extracted and reverse transcribed into cDNA. First-strand cDNA was synthesized with SuperScript III using a 2:1 mix of oligo-dT and random hexamers. A synthetic immune receptor repertoire was used to gauge amplification bias, and whatever bias remained was removed computationally. Per the authors' processing: Raw reads were preprocessed to remove errors, and CDR3 was defined by IMGT conventions from the conserved cysteine to phenylalanine. Clonality was computed by normalizing Shannon entropy by log2 of the number of productive unique TCRs and subtracting the result from 1. CD4 or CD8 identity of scalp clones was inferred by cross-referencing scalp TCRbeta sequences with sorted blood CD4 and CD8 repertoires. The source is immuneACCESS, and TCRdb retained only in-frame sequences with V and J called. Part of the clones is not carried over; for the studies checked, unresolved V genes explain less than half of this, and the remainder is unexplained. The V and J calls and clone size were taken over from that table, and D and trimming were inferred from the DNA. This sample lists about 190,000 clones; 60% were detected once. The top ten hold roughly 0.67% of the sample.

Results the study describes overall, beyond this receptor: Lesional scalp, especially in alopecia totalis/universalis, showed higher clonality and more expanded CD8+ clones than normal scalp, suggesting antigenic drive. Tofacitinib significantly lowered scalp clonality and the number of expanded CD8+ clones among the top 100 scalp clones. Unlike mouse skin, which is dominated by gammadelta T cells, normal human skin has resident alphabeta T cells that are also sequenced, and this complicates analysis of the scalp TCR repertoire. Shared TCR sequences between patients were less evident than in mice, which may be partly attributable to HLA diversity in the patient population. The treated cohort was small, with a single nonresponder, so links between baseline CD8+ expansion and response need larger studies. During tofacitinib treatment, many expanded lesional clones remained in scalp and blood, and this persistence may partly explain relapse after treatment is stopped.

The TCR sequence derives from a human donor with alopecia areata. This specimen was CD4+ T cells sorted from blood, taken at week 4, from a patient treated with tofacitinib. The sequence links TRBV7-2 to TRBJ2-5, with TRBD2 perhaps the D gene, on 6 matching bases. The DNA sequence is given as TGTGCCAGCAGCCTGGGGGGAGCGTCCGAGACCCAGTACTTC. This sequence encodes CASSLGGASETQYF.